The clone carrying this TCR beta chain has just one count. As yet, its antigen is unknown. A read error may produce the germline difference seen at one junction end. These data come from a study of cytomegalovirus exposure and HLA in healthy donors. Germline lookup yields CDR1 SEHNR and CDR2 FQNEAQ (reference sequence). There are 16 residues in the CDR3. The primer mix had 60 Vbeta and 13 Jbeta primers. Clones were sequenced by immunoSEQ multiplex PCR, and TCRdb holds only the in-frame ones, with some missing. In the table there are a few hundred thousand clones, 80% of which are singletons. Broader study findings: As a later analysis showed, a missense DCLRE1C variant was linked to trimming of TCR beta V- and J-genes. Most subjects' HLA-A and HLA-B alleles were reportedly predicted from TCR beta sequences. The analysis excluded some indistinguishable V segments, including TRBV6-2 and TRBV6-3. Relative to the roughly 690-donor mean, N-insertions were reportedly fewer in an Asian-associated ancestry cluster in a later analysis.

The rearrangement links TRBV7-9 to TRBJ2-2, with 11 positions matching TRBD1. The sequence was collected from a girl aged 2 to 9 in good health and CMV-seronegative. The specimen was PBMCs. This CDR3 is CSSSLDRGPNTGELFF. The CDR3 DNA follows: TGTTCCAGCAGCCTGGACAGGGGGCCGAACACCGGGGAGCTGTTTTTT.